This is a list of T cell receptor beta chains from one sample in a study of T cell responses to AZD1222 COVID-19 vaccine. Produced via immunoSEQ multiplex PCR; TCRdb's table is partial and in-frame only. The table lists about 140,000 clones, about 94% of them singletons. This sample comprised peripheral blood, obtained 28 days after the second AZD1222 dose. Receptors were obtained from an adult who received the AZD1222 COVID-19 vaccine. The CDR3 runs from the conserved cysteine through the conserved F or W. D genes are given only for firm matches. For some rows the clone size is stated as once, few or many, or as a class when expanded; others skip it.

clone_size | d_call | j_call | v_call | cdr3_length | cdr3_nt | cdr3_aa
NA | NA | TRBJ1-6 | TRBV28 | 15 | TGTGCCAGCAGTTTACCCCTCCCCCGGGAACAATCCCTCCACTTT | CASSLPLPREQSLHF
NA | TRBD1 | TRBJ1-1 | TRBV5-4 | 15 | TGTGCCAGCAGCTCTACTACAGGGGGCTTCTCTGAAGCTTTCTTT | CASSSTTGGFSEAFF
NA | NA | TRBJ1-3 | TRBV7-6 | 16 | TGTGCCAGCAGCTTGGGGGTGCTCACCTCTGGAAACACCATATATTTT | CASSLGVLTSGNTIYF
NA | NA | TRBJ2-4 | TRBV5-1 | 15 | TGCGCCAGCAGCTTGAATGACCCAGCCAAAAACATTCAGTACTTC | CASSLNDPAKNIQYF
few | NA | TRBJ1-3 | TRBV7-9 | 12 | TGTGCCAGCAGCCTAGGGGGAAACACCATATATTTT | CASSLGGNTIYF
NA | TRBD2 | TRBJ2-5 | TRBV28 | 15 | TGTGCCAGCAGTTCCCCAGCGGGGGAGGGAGAGACCCAGTACTTC | CASSSPAGEGETQYF
NA | NA | TRBJ2-1 | TRBV5-1 | 16 | TGCGCCAGCAGCTTGGGGGGGCCGACCTCCTACAATGAGCAGTTCTTC | CASSLGGPTSYNEQFF
NA | TRBD1 | TRBJ1-6 | TRBV18 | 17 | TGTGCCAGCTCACCAAGGAGGACAGGGGGCTATAATTCACCCCTCCACTTT | CASSPRRTGGYNSPLHF
NA | NA | TRBJ2-7 | TRBV6-2/TRBV6-3 | 15 | TGTGCCAGCAGTTACTCGCTGGCGAACCCCTACGAGCAGTACTTC | CASSYSLANPYEQYF
NA | NA | TRBJ2-7 | TRBV7-9 | 15 | TGTGCCAGCAGCTTAGAGGGACGGGGGTCCTACGAGCAGTACTTC | CASSLEGRGSYEQYF
NA | TRBD2 | TRBJ2-1 | TRBV2 | 16 | TGTGCCAGCAGTGAACCCGGGGGTAGCGGGCACAATGAGCAGTTCTTC | CASSEPGGSGHNEQFF
NA | NA | TRBJ1-1 | TRBV3-1/TRBV3-2 | 14 | TGTGCCAGCAGCCAAGCGGACCGGAGGACTGAAGCTTTCTTT | CASSQADRRTEAFF
NA | TRBD1 | TRBJ2-3 | TRBV27 | 14 | TGTGCCAGCAGTCCGACAGGGATGCGGGATACGCAGTATTTT | CASSPTGMRDTQYF
NA | NA | TRBJ1-2 | TRBV9 | 15 | TGTGCCAGCAGCGTAGCGGGTACGGTTGGGTATGGCTACACCTTC | CASSVAGTVGYGYTF
NA | TRBD1 | TRBJ2-2 | TRBV7-9 | 12 | TGTGCCAGCGGGACAGGAGTCGGGGAGCTGTTTTTT | CASGTGVGELFF
NA | NA | TRBJ1-5 | TRBV27 | 14 | TGTGCCAGCAGTTTGGTTTATAGCAATCAGCCCCAGCATTTT | CASSLVYSNQPQHF
once | NA | TRBJ1-2 | TRBV4-2 | 13 | TGTGCCAGCAGCCAGCGGCAGAGGTATGGCTACACCTTC | CASSQRQRYGYTF
NA | TRBD2 | TRBJ2-3 | TRBV18 | 16 | TGTGCCAGCTCACCATTTGCTAGCGGGGGGGCCGATACGCAGTATTTT | CASSPFASGGADTQYF
NA | TRBD1 | TRBJ1-2 | TRBV7-2 | 13 | TGTGCCAGCAGCACCCGACAGGGGGCTGGCTACACCTTC | CASSTRQGAGYTF
NA | TRBD1 | TRBJ2-7 | TRBV7-9 | 15 | TGTGCCAGCAGCTTAGGTACAGGGGGAAGCTACGAGCAGTACTTC | CASSLGTGGSYEQYF
many | TRBD2 | TRBJ2-5 | TRBV6-2/TRBV6-3 | 16 | TGTGCCAGCAGTTACGATGGTCCTAGCGGGGGAGAGACCCAGTACTTC | CASSYDGPSGGETQYF
once | NA | TRBJ1-5 | TRBV21-1 | 14 | TGTGCCAGCAGCAATCTCGACCCGCATCGTGCCCAGCATTTT | CASSNLDPHRAQHF
NA | NA | TRBJ2-5 | TRBV15 | 14 | TGTGCCACCAGCGGGGACGGGGGTGCAGAGACCCAGTACTTC | CATSGDGGAETQYF
NA | NA | TRBJ1-6 | TRBV6-6 | 16 | TGTGCCAGCAGTTACTCGGGAGCAGGGGAGAATTCACCCCTCCACTTT | CASSYSGAGENSPLHF
NA | NA | TRBJ2-7 | TRBV4-3 | 15 | TGCGCCAGCAGCCACACGGACAGTAGCTCCTACGAGCAGTACTTC | CASSHTDSSSYEQYF
NA | TRBD1 | TRBJ1-5 | TRBV29-1 | 12 | TGCAGCGTCAAGGGGGCGGGCCAGCCCCAGCATTTT | CSVKGAGQPQHF
NA | NA | TRBJ1-5 | TRBV3-1/TRBV3-2 | 13 | TGTGCCAGCAGCCCGACAGGAAATCAGCCCCAGCATTTT | CASSPTGNQPQHF
NA | NA | TRBJ1-2 | TRBV18 | 12 | TGTGCCAGCTCGGGTTCGTGGGATGGCTACACCTTC | CASSGSWDGYTF
once | TRBD1 | TRBJ1-6 | TRBV5-1 | 15 | TGCGCCAGCAGCTGGGGGGACAGGGATAATTCACCCCTCCACTTT | CASSWGDRDNSPLHF
NA | NA | TRBJ2-3 | TRBV3-1/TRBV3-2 | 19 | TGTGCCAGCAGCCCTGACCCAGGGGGGCTGCACCCTAGCACAGATACGCAGTATTTT | CASSPDPGGLHPSTDTQYF
NA | NA | TRBJ1-2 | TRBV10-3 | 15 | TGTGCCATCAGTCCGGGCGGGGCGAGGGGCTATGGCTACACCTTC | CAISPGGARGYGYTF
NA | TRBD2 | TRBJ2-1 | TRBV6-2/TRBV6-3 | 15 | TGTGCCAGCAGCCGGGGACTAGGAACCTACAATGAGCAGTTCTTC | CASSRGLGTYNEQFF
NA | NA | TRBJ2-1 | TRBV28 | 15 | TGTGCCAGCAGTCTTTACAGGGACTCCTACAATGAGCAGTTCTTC | CASSLYRDSYNEQFF
NA | NA | TRBJ1-4 | TRBV5-1 | 15 | TGCGCCAGCACCCCTGGATCAGGGTACGGTGAAAAACTGTTTTTT | CASTPGSGYGEKLFF
NA | NA | TRBJ2-3 | TRBV3-1/TRBV3-2 | 19 | TGTGCCAGCAGCCAAGAAATTGGGGTTTTCAGGGCTCAACTAGATACGCAGTATTTT | CASSQEIGVFRAQLDTQYF
NA | NA | TRBJ2-2 | TRBV7-9 | 12 | TGTGCCAGCAGCGTCAGTCCCGGGGAGCTGTTTTTT | CASSVSPGELFF
NA | NA | TRBJ1-6 | TRBV28 | 18 | TGTGCCAGCAGTATTACAAGCCCCGGACGGACAAATAATTCACCCCTCCACTTT | CASSITSPGRTNNSPLHF
NA | TRBD1 | TRBJ2-3 | TRBV28 | 14 | TGTGCCAGCAGTCACGGACAGGTATGGGATACGCAGTATTTT | CASSHGQVWDTQYF
NA | TRBD1 | TRBJ1-2 | TRBV7-8 | 14 | TGTGCCAGCAGCTCAGAGACAGGGTCAGGAGGCTACACCTTC | CASSSETGSGGYTF
NA | NA | TRBJ2-3 | TRBV7-8 | 15 | TGTGCCAGCGAGAAGGGGGTTGCATTCACAGATACGCAGTATTTT | CASEKGVAFTDTQYF
NA | NA | TRBJ1-2 | TRBV19 | 15 | TGTGCCAGTAGTATGTTGGGGCTCGACAGCCTGGGCTACACCTTC | CASSMLGLDSLGYTF
once | NA | TRBJ1-1 | TRBV28 | 14 | TGTGCCAGCAGCTCGCGCAGTTTGAACACTGAAGCTTTCTTT | CASSSRSLNTEAFF
NA | NA | TRBJ1-1 | TRBV15 | 12 | TGTGCCACCACCCAGACTACGGGTGAAGCTTTCTTT | CATTQTTGEAFF
NA | NA | TRBJ2-1 | TRBV7-9 | 17 | TGTGCCAGCACCCGCCGGGGCCCACGACACACCTACAATGAGCAGTTCTTC | CASTRRGPRHTYNEQFF
NA | NA | TRBJ2-2 | TRBV5-6 | 16 | TGTGCCAGCAGCATTTTAGATGGTTGGAACACCGGGGAGCTGTTTTTT | CASSILDGWNTGELFF
NA | NA | TRBJ2-2 | TRBV3-1/TRBV3-2 | 15 | TGTGCCAGCAGCCAAGGAGGGTTCGACACCGGGGAGCTGTTTTTT | CASSQGGFDTGELFF
NA | NA | TRBJ2-7 | TRBV7-2 | 16 | TGTGCCAGCAGCTTTAAGGGGGGTTCAGTCCCCTACGAGCAGTACTTC | CASSFKGGSVPYEQYF
NA | NA | TRBJ1-2 | TRBV6-5 | 14 | TGTGCCAGCAGTTTACTGCACAGCGCCGGGGGCTACACCTTC | CASSLLHSAGGYTF